The entry below describes one T cell receptor beta chain. The authors' processing: Amplifying reference gene primers gave estimates of nucleated cell counts. TCRdb keeps only in-frame clones here, not all; method: immunoSEQ multiplex PCR. V and J calls and clone size are those listed in that table; D and trimming were worked out from the DNA. The table has approximately 130,000 clones, around three quarters seen once. These data belong to a study of blood T cell repertoires in COVID-19. Across the study: Sites in the United States, Italy and Spain provided acute and convalescent COVID-19 samples. Sample material is recorded as cDNA or gDNA derived from T cells, B-cell-depleted T cells, or PBMCs.

This CDR3 has 17 amino acids. Trimming left V 1 base short and J 2 bases short, with 14 bases between. Germline CDR1 is SGHVS and CDR2 is FQNEAQ. The sequence was collected from a human donor in a cohort sampled during active COVID-19. The material sequenced was peripheral blood. This chain joins TRBV7-8 and TRBJ1-4; a possible D gene is TRBD1 (5 bases). The CDR3 protein is CASSLVPRPGTNEKLFF. The CDR3 region has the DNA TGTGCCAGCAGCTTAGTCCCTCGGCCAGGGACTAATGAAAAACTGTTTTTT.